This T cell receptor beta chain appears in the sequencing data of a study of blood T cells in healthy people across ages. Overall study findings and caveats: In older individuals, TCR beta diversity per million T cells was lower, falling roughly linearly with age. With donor CMV status unknown, expanded clonotype changes were possibly confounded.

Every donor provided roughly 10 milliliters of peripheral blood. Germline loops: CDR1 SGHVS, CDR2 FQNEAQ. This CDR3 has 14 residues. Trimming took off 4 bases at V and 11 bases at J, with 20 bases between the two ends. With a J-beta primer mix and a sample-barcoded 5' primer, a second PCR ran roughly 7 to 11 cycles. MiXCR was run by TCRdb on the 5' RACE reads, yielding one entry per CDR3 protein. Of about 2 million distinct CDR3 sequences detected, 40% to 55% appear once; the ten largest clones hold less than 2.5%. A note on this clonotype: What it binds is not known.

The sequence came from a woman aged 35 to 49 in good health. V gene TRBV7-8 combines with J gene TRBJ1-1; D gene unclear. Specimen: blood. The CDR3 nucleotides are TGTGCCAGCAGCTCCGAGGGTTTTCGGGCCACGGCTTTCTTT. It translates to CASSSEGFRATAFF. The complete variable domain, with remaining parts taken from reference TRBV7-8 and TRBJ1-1, reads GAGVSQSPRYKVAKRGQDVALRCDPISGHVSLFWYQQALGQGPEFLTYFQNEAQLDKSGLPSDRFFAERPEGSVSTLKIQRTQQEDSAVYLCASSSEGFRATAFFGQGTRLTVV.